These 14 T cell receptor beta chains came from one sample sequenced in a study of shared clonotypes between healthy human individuals. Produced via immunoSEQ multiplex PCR; TCRdb's table is partial and in-frame only. The data hold roughly 720,000 clones, with around 90% observed a single time. The sequenced sample consisted of memory CD8+ T cells from PBMCs. Subset: CD45RO+ cells pooled with CCR7-negative TemRA cells. The receptors come from a man between 18 and 29 years old in good health. Some clones in this sample may be carry-over from other donors' samples.

Remarks on this clone: At one of its ends the junction is not consistent with the germline gene, which may arise from a read error. The chain employs TRBV27 and TRBJ1-2, with a tentative D call TRBD1 (5 bases). CDR3 length: 14 amino acids. The germline gives CDR1 MNHEY, CDR2 SMNVEV (reference sequence). The CDR3 coding sequence is TGCGGGCGGGCAGCGAAGGGGCCTAACTATGGCTACACCTTC. This codes for CGRAAKGPNYGYTF.

In regard to this clone: The identical CDR3 is also encoded by other nucleotide sequences in the sample. In DNA, the CDR3 is TGTGCCAGTAGTATTACAGTGAACACTGAAGCTTTCTTT. Protein product: CASSITVNTEAFF. The chain employs TRBV19 and TRBJ1-1, with unresolved D. The V gene's germline CDR1 is LNHDA and CDR2 SQIVND (reference sequence). V was cut by 3 bases and J by 0 bases, with 5 bases left in between. CDR3 length: 13 amino acids. Complete variable domain (other parts from reference TRBV19 and TRBJ1-1): DGGITQSPKYLFRKEGQNVTLSCEQNLNHDAMYWYRQDPGQGLRLIYYSQIVNDFQKGDIAEGYSVSREKKESFPLTVTSAQKNPTAFYLCASSITVNTEAFFGQGTRLTVV.

This chain links TRBV28 with TRBJ1-3; TRBD1 aligns across 10 bases. The CDR3 runs 16 residues. Trimming took 4 bases from V and 2 from J; bases not matched to a gene: 5. CDR1 MDHEN and CDR2 SYDVKM come from the germline V gene. The chain's CDR3 is CASSSPDRGPGNTIYF. The CDR3 DNA is TGTGCCAGCAGTTCCCCAGACAGGGGGCCTGGAAACACCATATATTTT.

The chain uses TRBV6-1 and TRBJ1-2; no reliable D call. Trimming pared 11 bases from V and 4 bases from J, leaving 14 bases between. The germline V gene encodes CDR1 MNHNS and CDR2 SASEGT. There are 12 residues in the CDR3. The CDR3 nucleotides read TGTGCCGCCCACGAGTCAGGCTATGGCTACACCTTC. It codes for CAAHESGYGYTF.

This clone was detected a few times. The chain links TRBV18 to TRBJ1-2; no definite D call. The CDR3 length is 12 residues. The ends were cut back, 1 base at V and 7 bases at J, with 7 bases in the middle. Germline CDR1 reads KGHSH; CDR2 reads LQKENI. CDR3 bases: TGTGCCAGCTCACCACAGGCGGCTGGCTACACCTTC. This codes for CASSPQAAGYTF.

The V gene is TRBV6-5, the J gene TRBJ2-3, with D possibly being TRBD1 (6 bases). V dropped 5 bases and J dropped 0 bases, with 12 bases sitting between them. Germline CDR1 reads MNHEY; CDR2 reads SVGAGI. This CDR3 spans 15 amino acids. The CDR3 loop is CASSPPGASTDTQYF. DNA for the CDR3: TGTGCCAGCAGTCCCCCAGGGGCAAGCACAGATACGCAGTATTTT.

The chain links TRBV11-3 to TRBJ2-1; 8 bases align to TRBD2. J was trimmed by 7 bases and V by 5 bases; bases with no gene match: 10. CDR3 length equals 15 residues. CDR1 SGHNT and CDR2 YENEEA come from the germline V gene. CDR3 sequence: CASSPRAGAMNEQFF. In nucleotides, the CDR3 is TGTGCCAGCAGCCCGCGAGCGGGAGCGATGAATGAGCAGTTCTTC.

This clone has only one observation. V gene TRBV5-4 combines with J gene TRBJ2-5, with D perhaps TRBD1 or TRBD2 (5 bases each). Trimming removed 2 bases at V and 5 bases at J, with 13 bases between. Germline CDR1 is SGHNT and CDR2 is YYREEE (reference sequence). The CDR3 covers 14 residues. CDR3 region: CASSLGDAWETQYF. CDR3 DNA sequence: TGTGCCAGCAGCTTAGGGGACGCTTGGGAGACCCAGTACTTC.

The chain couples TRBV21-1 to TRBJ2-7. TRBV21-1 is shown as a pseudogene. The CDR3 length is 18 residues. DNA for the CDR3: TGTGCCAGCAGCAAAGGGGGACCTAGCTCCCAATGCTCCTACGAGCAGTACTTC. Its translation is CASSKGGPSSQCSYEQYF.

This clone was detected a few times. The chain uses TRBV30 and TRBJ1-1; 9 nucleotides match TRBD1. The CDR3 has 12 residues. J lost 8 bases, V lost 2 bases, and 3 bases had no gene match. CDR1 and CDR2 (germline): GTSNPN, SVGIG (reference sequence). Here the CDR3 reads CAWSTDRGEAFF. The CDR3 DNA follows: TGTGCCTGGAGTACGGACAGGGGAGAAGCTTTCTTT.

This clone was seen just once. V usage is TRBV28 and J usage is TRBJ2-2; D remains unclear. This CDR3 contains 13 residues. Germline CDR1 and CDR2: MDHEN and SYDVKM. Trimming stripped 3 bases from V and 5 bases from J, with 7 bases between. CDR3: CASSFGETGELFF. The CDR3 nucleotides read TGTGCCAGCAGTTTTGGAGAGACCGGGGAGCTGTTTTTT.

The chain employs TRBV27 and TRBJ2-7, with TRBD1 as a possible D gene (7 bases). This CDR3 is 14 amino acids long. Trimming removed 7 bases at V and 5 bases at J, with 18 bases between. Germline loops: CDR1 MNHEY, CDR2 SMNVEV (reference sequence). CDR3 sequence: CASITPGGGHEQYF. The CDR3 DNA sequence: TGTGCCAGCATCACTCCAGGAGGGGGCCACGAGCAGTACTTC.

CDR3 DNA: TGTGCCAGCAGCTTAGGTGCGGAATCCTACGAGCAGTACTTC. Translating it yields CASSLGAESYEQYF. The chain has TRBV7-8 and TRBJ2-7; D is uncertain. The CDR3 sequence is 14 residues long. In germline, CDR1 is SGHVS, CDR2 FQNEAQ. V lost 1 base, J lost 1 base, and 8 bases lay in between.

The chain is built from TRBV29-1 and TRBJ2-1; D remains ambiguous. The germline gives CDR1 SQVTM, CDR2 ANQGSEA. V lost 2 bases, J lost 0 bases, and 11 bases lay in between. The CDR3 sequence is 15 residues long. The CDR3 nucleotides read TGCAGCGTTGAATTGGAACCCCTCTCCTACAATGAGCAGTTCTTC. This translates into CSVELEPLSYNEQFF.